The present entry profiles one T cell receptor (beta chain) with its context. The data stem from a study of T cells in tuberculosis. This table comes from immunoSEQ multiplex PCR, and its TCRdb copy is limited to in-frame clones, with some not included. The sample holds 85,000 to 90,000 clones, roughly 93% seen once. Thawed, overnight-rested PBMC were stained with GMM-loaded CD1B tetramer, viability dye and anti-CD3, then sorted. The lipid loaded on the CD1B tetramers was C32 glucose monomycolate from Rhodococcus equi. The CDR3 totals 17 residues. The junction had 10 bases not matched to a gene; V was cut back by 0 bases and J by 6 bases. Germline-derived CDR1 and CDR2 are SGHAT and FQNNGV.

This chain links TRBV11-2 with TRBJ2-2, with 7 bases that match TRBD1. Sequenced material: CD1b-GMM tetramer-negative cells sorted from PBMCs. The TCR sequence derives from an adult woman with latent tuberculosis. Written as DNA, the CDR3 is TGTGCCAGCAGCTTAGAGGGACAGAGGGGGAGCGCCGGGGAGCTGTTTTTT. Translated, it gives CASSLEGQRGSAGELFF.